Listed below are T cell receptor beta chains from one sample, sequenced in a study of T and B cells in COVID-19 patients. TCRdb fed the multiplex PCR reads into MiXCR, producing one record per CDR3 protein. The data contain roughly 15,000 distinct CDR3 sequences, 27% of them singletons. The specimen was blood. The source is a human donor who had recovered from COVID-19. The CDR3 runs from the conserved cysteine through the conserved F or W. Fields, in order: J gene, V gene, D gene, clone size, CDR3 DNA, CDR3 protein. A D gene is named only where the DNA matches it firmly. Some rows have no size entry. The others give once, few or many, or a class for an expanded clone.

TRBJ1-1	TRBV5-1	TRBD1	NA	TGCGCCAGCAGCTTGACGACAGGGAGTAACACTGAAGCTTTCTTT	CASSLTTGSNTEAFF
TRBJ2-7	TRBV19	NA	medium-sized	TGTGCCAGTAGTACCAGATATCACGGAGACCACTACGAGCAGTACTTC	CASSTRYHGDHYEQYF
TRBJ2-7	TRBV19	NA	medium-sized	TGTGCCAGTGATACAGGGATCGGCGAGCAGTACTTC	CASDTGIGEQYF
TRBJ2-2	TRBV20-1	NA	NA	TGCAGTGCTAGAGATTTAGATCTCACCGGGGAGCTGTTTTTT	CSARDLDLTGELFF
TRBJ1-2	TRBV5-6	NA	NA	TGCGCCAGCAGGACGGGGGACATTAACGGCTACACCTTC	CASRTGDINGYTF
TRBJ1-1	TRBV29-1	NA	many	TGCAGCGTTCTGGAACACCTGAACACTGAAGCTTTCTTT	CSVLEHLNTEAFF
TRBJ1-1	TRBV6-5	NA	NA	TGTGCCAGCAGTTACTCTCCGGGACGCCCTGAAGCTTTCTTT	CASSYSPGRPEAFF
TRBJ2-1	TRBV18	TRBD2	medium-sized	TGTGCCAGCTCACCGCTGAGGAGCGGGGGGGCGAATGAGCAGTTCTTC	CASSPLRSGGANEQFF
TRBJ2-5	TRBV10-3	NA	many	TGTGCCATCAGTGACGGTCAGGGTGGGGAGACCCAGTACTTC	CAISDGQGGETQYF
TRBJ2-7	TRBV19	TRBD1	medium-sized	TGTGCCAGTAGTACGACAGGGCTGACTTCCTACGAGCAGTACTTC	CASSTTGLTSYEQYF
TRBJ1-1	TRBV10-3	NA	NA	TGTGCCATCAGTGATTTGAACAAAGCGAACACTGAAGCTTTCTTT	CAISDLNKANTEAFF
TRBJ2-5	TRBV19	NA	medium-sized	TGTGCCAGTAGTATAGGAAACCAAGAGACCCAGTACTTC	CASSIGNQETQYF
TRBJ1-1	TRBV7-6	NA	NA	TGTGCCAGCAGCGAGGGGATTCGCACTGAAGCTTTCTTT	CASSEGIRTEAFF
TRBJ2-3	TRBV5-1	NA	few	TGCGCCAGCAGCTTGTTTCGGGAGACAGATACGCAGTATTTT	CASSLFRETDTQYF
TRBJ2-7	TRBV29-1	NA	medium-sized	TGCAGCGTTGAAGGTACGGGGAGCGAGCAGTACTTC	CSVEGTGSEQYF
TRBJ2-7	TRBV6-2/TRBV6-3	NA	NA	TGTGCCAGCAGTTACTTCCAAAACTACGAGCAGTACTTC	CASSYFQNYEQYF
TRBJ1-5	TRBV19	NA	medium-sized	TGTGCCAGTAGTATGAAGGGGCACGTAGGCAATCAGCCCCAGCATTTT	CASSMKGHVGNQPQHF
TRBJ2-7	TRBV30	TRBD2	many	TGTGCCTGGAGTAACGGAAGGGGTAGCGGGGGCTCAGAGTACTTC	CAWSNGRGSGGSEYF
TRBJ1-2	TRBV7-2	NA	NA	TGTGCCAGCAGCTTATCGGTACAGGACAGTGGCTACACCTTC	CASSLSVQDSGYTF
TRBJ2-7	TRBV4-2	TRBD1	NA	TGTGCCAGCAGCCAAGATCAGGGGGACTCCTACGAGCAGTACTTC	CASSQDQGDSYEQYF
TRBJ1-2	TRBV19	NA	many	TGTGCCAGTAGTACCAACAGCCCCGGGGGCTACACCTTC	CASSTNSPGGYTF
TRBJ2-7	TRBV18	NA	few	TGTGCCAGCTCACCAGGGGGCCAGGAGCAGTACTTC	CASSPGGQEQYF
TRBJ1-2	TRBV6-5	NA	few	TGTGCCAGCAGTTCAGAAGGGACGTTCCCCTTGGGCTACACCTTC	CASSSEGTFPLGYTF
TRBJ2-3	TRBV30	NA	few	TGTGCCTGGAGGGCCGGGACTGGGAGAGATACGCAGTATTTT	CAWRAGTGRDTQYF
TRBJ1-2	TRBV19	NA	NA	TGTGCCAGTAGTCACCGGGGCCGGAACTATGGCTACACCTTC	CASSHRGRNYGYTF
TRBJ2-2	TRBV7-6	NA	few	TGTGCCAGCAGTCTGGGGACGAACACCGGGGAGCTGTTTTTT	CASSLGTNTGELFF
TRBJ1-1	TRBV20-1	NA	NA	TGCAGTGCTAGTACAGGGTCTGGCACTGAAGCTTTCTTT	CSASTGSGTEAFF
TRBJ2-1	TRBV6-6	NA	NA	TGTGCCAGCAGTTACGACAGGAGCTCCTACAATGAGCAGTTCTTC	CASSYDRSSYNEQFF
TRBJ2-7	TRBV19	TRBD2	medium-sized	TGTGCCACTAGCGGGAGGGCCTACGAGCAGTACTTC	CATSGRAYEQYF
TRBJ1-6	TRBV4-3	NA	NA	TGCGCCAGCAGCCAAGAGGCCACAGGGATTTCCTATAATTCACCCCTCCACTTT	CASSQEATGISYNSPLHF
TRBJ2-2	TRBV20-1	NA	few	TGCAGTGCTAGAGATGCGAATGGAAATCCCATTTATTGCCAAAACACCGGGGAGCTGTTTTTT	CSARDANGNPIYCQNTGELFF
TRBJ2-2	TRBV5-1	NA	NA	TGCGCCAGCCAGACAGAGCGGCCCGGGGAGCTGTTTTTT	CASQTERPGELFF
TRBJ1-5	TRBV27	NA	NA	TGTGCCAGCAGTTTACGGGAGAGCAATCAGCCCCAGCATTTT	CASSLRESNQPQHF
TRBJ2-5	TRBV5-1	TRBD1	few	TGCGCCAGCAGCTCGCCAGGGGGAGAGACCCAGTACTTC	CASSSPGGETQYF
TRBJ2-2	TRBV7-2	NA	NA	TGTGCCAGCAGCCCGAGTTGGTCCGGGGAGCTGTTTTTT	CASSPSWSGELFF
TRBJ2-3	TRBV27	NA	NA	TGTGCCAGCAGTTTAGGAGGGAGAGGGCCAGAAGAGGGGGTTCGCACAGATACGCAGTATTTT	CASSLGGRGPEEGVRTDTQYF
TRBJ1-2	TRBV29-1	NA	medium-sized	TGCAGCGCGGACCTGTCTGACTATGGCTACACCTTC	CSADLSDYGYTF
TRBJ1-3	TRBV19	TRBD1	many	TGTGCCAGTCGAGACAGGGGGGCAGCGGGAAACACCATATATTTT	CASRDRGAAGNTIYF
TRBJ2-3	TRBV5-1	TRBD2	NA	TGCGCCAGCAGCTTGGAACTAGCGGGAGCAGATACGCAGTATTTT	CASSLELAGADTQYF
TRBJ1-6	TRBV6-1	NA	NA	TGTGCCAGCAGGAGCGGGGTGGAGTTTTCACCCCTCCACTTT	CASRSGVEFSPLHF
TRBJ1-1	TRBV11-2	NA	few	TGTGCCAGCAGCTTAGTTTCTGAAGCTTTCTTT	CASSLVSEAFF
TRBJ2-2	TRBV27	NA	medium-sized	TGTGCCAGCAGTTATAGGCGCGTAGCCGGGGAGCTGTTTTTT	CASSYRRVAGELFF
TRBJ1-2	TRBV30	NA	few	TGTGCCTGGAGTGTGGGCGGGGGCAAAAAATATGGCTACACCTTC	CAWSVGGGKKYGYTF
TRBJ2-1	TRBV12-3/TRBV12-4	TRBD2	few	TGTGCCAGCAGTTTCGTCCTAGCGGGAGATCGGGAGCAGTTCTTC	CASSFVLAGDREQFF
TRBJ2-3	TRBV20-1	NA	NA	TGCAGTGCTAGAGTTGGTGGGAACACAGATACGCAGTATTTT	CSARVGGNTDTQYF
TRBJ1-1	TRBV29-1	NA	NA	TGCAGCGTTAGCAGCTTCGGGACCACTGAAGCTTTCTTT	CSVSSFGTTEAFF
TRBJ2-5	TRBV19	TRBD2	many	TGTGCCAGTAGTGGGGGACTAGCGGGAGAGACCCAGTACTTC	CASSGGLAGETQYF
TRBJ2-1	TRBV19	NA	medium-sized	TGTGCCAGTAGTATCATACCAGGGAGTGAGCAGTTCTTC	CASSIIPGSEQFF
TRBJ2-2	TRBV6-1	NA	many	TGTGCCAGCAGTGAACAGACCTGGCCGACCGGGGAGCTGTTTTTT	CASSEQTWPTGELFF
TRBJ1-6	TRBV10-3	NA	NA	TGTGCCATCGGCACAGCCCTTAATTCACCCCTCCACTTT	CAIGTALNSPLHF
TRBJ2-5	TRBV6-2/TRBV6-3	TRBD1	NA	TGTGCCAGCAAAGATAGGACAGGGGATCCGGAGACCCAGTACTTC	CASKDRTGDPETQYF
TRBJ1-1	TRBV29-1	NA	medium-sized	TGCAGCGTTCAGGGAAGGGTGAACACTGAAGCTTTCTTT	CSVQGRVNTEAFF
TRBJ2-1	TRBV6-2/TRBV6-3	TRBD2	NA	TGTGCCAGCAGCCCCACCCGGACTAGCGGGTATACCTACAATGAGCAGTTCTTC	CASSPTRTSGYTYNEQFF
TRBJ2-3	TRBV5-6	NA	NA	TGCGCCAGCAGCTTGCCGGGGAGCACAGATACGCAGTATTTT	CASSLPGSTDTQYF
TRBJ1-5	TRBV27	NA	few	TGTGCCAGCAGTTCCATCCTAAAGGGGGGACAGCCCCAGCATTTT	CASSSILKGGQPQHF
TRBJ1-5	TRBV19	NA	many	TGTGCCAGTAGATTCGGACAAAATCAGCCCCAGCATTTT	CASRFGQNQPQHF
TRBJ2-3	TRBV6-5	NA	medium-sized	TGTGCCTCAAGGGGCAGAAGCACAGATACGCAGTATTTT	CASRGRSTDTQYF
TRBJ1-5	TRBV7-2	TRBD1	NA	TGTGCCAGCAGCTTAGGAGGACAGGGGGCGAGGGGTAATCAGCCCCAGCATTTT	CASSLGGQGARGNQPQHF
TRBJ2-6	TRBV18	NA	many	TGTGCCAGCTCACCACTGGGGGCTAAAACTGGGGCCAACGTCCTGACTTTC	CASSPLGAKTGANVLTF
TRBJ2-7	TRBV5-4	TRBD1	many	TGTGCCAGCAGCTTCCGGACAGGCTACGAGCAGTACTTC	CASSFRTGYEQYF